This TCR beta chain was sequenced in a study of blood T cells in healthy people across ages. The second PCR ran roughly 6 to 11 cycles with a sample-barcoded 5' primer and J-beta primers. The template-switch adaptor, which had 12 random nucleotides, put a tag on each cDNA molecule. Any given sample supplied a minimum of 2.5 million CDR3-containing paired-end reads. MiXCR was run by TCRdb on the 5' RACE reads, yielding one entry per CDR3 protein. Altogether about 1.4 million distinct CDR3 sequences are present, around 55% being singletons, with the ten largest covering over 6.5%. This CDR3 contains 14 residues. V was pared by 2 bases and J by 5 bases, with 12 bases between. Germline assignment: CDR1 MGHRA and CDR2 YSYEKL. Study-wide points: Researchers judged that diversity estimates from one million T cells fell short of true values. The study found more naive CD4+ cells and higher diversity in long-lived than aged donors.

Comment on this clonotype: Its antigen is not known.

This TCR derives from a man younger than 35 in good health. Specimen: blood. The chain has TRBV4-1 and TRBJ2-5; D is possibly TRBD2 (5 bases). The CDR3 protein is CASSQLGSSETQYF. In DNA, the CDR3 is TGCGCCAGCAGCCAATTGGGGAGTTCGGAGACCCAGTACTTC.